The rows below give T cell receptor beta chains drawn from one sample of a study of naive and memory T cell subsets. TCRdb re-analysed the UMI-ligation and nested PCR reads in MiXCR, keeping a single row per CDR3 protein. Among 20,000 to 25,000 distinct CDR3 sequences listed, roughly 8.2% were seen once. The sample consisted of central memory CD8+ T cells from blood. The receptors shown here come from a human donor in good health. CDR3s include the opening cysteine and the closing phenylalanine or tryptophan. The D gene is left open where the match is weak. Not every row has a clone size; where given, it reads once, few, many or a size class.

D	V	J	size	DNA	CDR3
.	TRBV20-1	TRBJ2-7	many	TGCAGTGCTAGACAGGAGTTAAGGTACGAGCAGTACTTC	CSARQELRYEQYF
TRBD1	TRBV9	TRBJ1-3	many	TGTGCCAGCAGCCTTGACAGGGAAAGAAACACCATATATTTT	CASSLDRERNTIYF
.	TRBV29-1	TRBJ1-2	.	TGCAGCGTTGAAGATTCCGCAGGGGTCCCTACGTTCTATGGCTACACCTTC	CSVEDSAGVPTFYGYTF
.	TRBV20-1	TRBJ2-7	many	TGCAGTGCTAGGGATCCTTCGGGATCCTACGAGCAGTACTTC	CSARDPSGSYEQYF
.	TRBV6-1	TRBJ2-7	few	TGTGCCAGCACTCCGGCGGAAGCCTACGAGCAGTACTTC	CASTPAEAYEQYF
.	TRBV28	TRBJ2-3	.	TGTGCCAGCAGTGGCAGAGATACGCAGTATTTT	CASSGRDTQYF
.	TRBV20-1	TRBJ1-1	medium-sized	TGCAGTGCTAGAGATGGACAACAGGGTCACACTGAAGCTTTCTTT	CSARDGQQGHTEAFF
TRBD1	TRBV7-9	TRBJ2-1	.	TGTGCCAGCAGCTCATCCGGGACAGGGGGTACGTTCGCCTACAATGAGCAGTTCTTC	CASSSSGTGGTFAYNEQFF
.	TRBV27	TRBJ1-3	.	TGTGCCAGCAGTCCGCACCAGGGTCGGGACACCATATATTTT	CASSPHQGRDTIYF
TRBD1	TRBV15	TRBJ2-7	many	TGTGCCACAAGCGTTAAAACAGGGGGCTCGTACGAGCAGTACTTC	CATSVKTGGSYEQYF
.	TRBV28	TRBJ2-1	many	TGTGCCAGCAGTTTATCTGAAGCCTACAATGAGCAGTTCTTC	CASSLSEAYNEQFF
TRBD2	TRBV20-1	TRBJ2-1	few	TGCAGTGCTAGAAATCCTCCTAGCGGGGGGGACAATGAGCAGTTCTTC	CSARNPPSGGDNEQFF
.	TRBV7-9	TRBJ2-1	few	TGTGCCAGCAGCCCAGGGGCAGGTGAGCAGTTCTTC	CASSPGAGEQFF
.	TRBV7-2	TRBJ1-5	.	TGTGCCAGCAGCTTAGACTTCTATAGCAATCAGCCCCAGCATTTT	CASSLDFYSNQPQHF